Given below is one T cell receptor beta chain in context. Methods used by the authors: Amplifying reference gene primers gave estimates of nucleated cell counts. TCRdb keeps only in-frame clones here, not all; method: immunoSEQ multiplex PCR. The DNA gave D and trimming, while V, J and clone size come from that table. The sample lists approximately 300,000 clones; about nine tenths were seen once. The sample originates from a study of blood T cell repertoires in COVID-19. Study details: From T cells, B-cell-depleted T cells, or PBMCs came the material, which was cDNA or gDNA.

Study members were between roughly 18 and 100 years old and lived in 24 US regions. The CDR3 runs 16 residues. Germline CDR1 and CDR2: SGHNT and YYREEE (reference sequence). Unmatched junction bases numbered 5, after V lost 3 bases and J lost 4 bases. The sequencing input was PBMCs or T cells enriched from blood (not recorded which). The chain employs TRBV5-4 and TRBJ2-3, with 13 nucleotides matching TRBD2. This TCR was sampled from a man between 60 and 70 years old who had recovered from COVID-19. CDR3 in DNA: TGTGCCAGCAGCTCTCCGGGACTAGCGGGATCAGATACGCAGTATTTT. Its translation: CASSSPGLAGSDTQYF.